The sequence of this TCR beta chain was determined in a study of shared clonotypes between healthy human individuals. The CDR3 sequence is 14 residues long. Trimming removed 1 base from V and 7 bases from J; junction bases left unmatched: 4. Germline assignment: CDR1 MDHEN and CDR2 SYDVKM. Healthy adults negative for HIV, lacking recent acute infections or vaccinations, served as donors. Deep-level running was used for the assay. Clones were sequenced by immunoSEQ multiplex PCR, and TCRdb holds only the in-frame ones, with some missing. This table has hundreds of thousands of clones, about 85% appearing once. This clone was counted once.

The specimen sequenced was PBMCs. The clonotype was recovered from a woman in her forties in good health. Some clones in this sample may be carry-over from other donors' samples. V gene TRBV28 combines with J gene TRBJ2-5; 9 bases agree with TRBD1. CDR3: CASSLSDRGWTQYF. The CDR3 nucleotides are TGTGCCAGCAGTTTATCGGACAGGGGTTGGACCCAGTACTTC.